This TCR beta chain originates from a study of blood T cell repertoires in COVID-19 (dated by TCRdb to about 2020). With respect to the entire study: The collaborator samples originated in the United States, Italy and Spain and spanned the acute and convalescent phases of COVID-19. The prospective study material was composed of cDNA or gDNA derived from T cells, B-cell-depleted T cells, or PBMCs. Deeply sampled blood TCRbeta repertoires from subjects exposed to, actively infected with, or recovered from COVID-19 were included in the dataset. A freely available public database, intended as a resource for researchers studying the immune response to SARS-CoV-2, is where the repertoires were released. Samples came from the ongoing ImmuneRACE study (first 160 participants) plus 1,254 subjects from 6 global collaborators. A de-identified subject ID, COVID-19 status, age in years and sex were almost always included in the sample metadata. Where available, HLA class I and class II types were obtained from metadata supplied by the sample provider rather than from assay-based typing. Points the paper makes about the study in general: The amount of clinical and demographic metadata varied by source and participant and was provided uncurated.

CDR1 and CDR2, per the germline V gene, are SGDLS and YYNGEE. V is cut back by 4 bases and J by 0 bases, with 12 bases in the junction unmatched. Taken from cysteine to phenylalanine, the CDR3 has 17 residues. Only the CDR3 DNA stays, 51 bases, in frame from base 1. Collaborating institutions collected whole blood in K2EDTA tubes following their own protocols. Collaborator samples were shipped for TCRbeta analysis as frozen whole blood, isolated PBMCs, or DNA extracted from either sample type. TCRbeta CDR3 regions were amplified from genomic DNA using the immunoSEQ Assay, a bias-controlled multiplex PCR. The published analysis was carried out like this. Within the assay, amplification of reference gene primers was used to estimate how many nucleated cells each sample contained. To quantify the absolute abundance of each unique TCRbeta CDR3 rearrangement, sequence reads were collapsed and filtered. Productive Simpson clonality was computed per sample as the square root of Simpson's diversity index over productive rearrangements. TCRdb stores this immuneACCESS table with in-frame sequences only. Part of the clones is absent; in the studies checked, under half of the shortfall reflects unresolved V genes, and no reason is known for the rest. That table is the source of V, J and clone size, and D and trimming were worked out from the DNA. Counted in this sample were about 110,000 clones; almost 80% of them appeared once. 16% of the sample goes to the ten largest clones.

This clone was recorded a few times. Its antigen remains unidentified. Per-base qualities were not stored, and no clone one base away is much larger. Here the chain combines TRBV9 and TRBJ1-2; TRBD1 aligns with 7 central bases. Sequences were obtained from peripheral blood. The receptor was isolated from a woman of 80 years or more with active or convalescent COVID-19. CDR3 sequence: CASSSRTGITTNYGYTF. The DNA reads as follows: TGTGCCAGCAGCTCCAGGACAGGTATAACAACTAACTATGGCTACACCTTC.